What follows are 4 T cell receptor beta chains derived from one specimen sequenced in a study of blood T cells in healthy people across ages. Next came a second PCR, run for about 6 to 11 cycles, which used a sample-barcoded 5' primer along with a J-beta primer mix. TCRdb called the 5' RACE reads again in MiXCR, with one record for every CDR3 protein. The repertoire holds over 1,500,000 distinct CDR3 sequences, with about 39% as singletons. The sequenced sample consisted of blood. These receptors all stem from a human donor in good health.

The rearrangement links TRBV20-1 to TRBJ1-2; D ambiguous. CDR3 size: 15 residues. Trimming took 2 bases from V and 5 from J, leaving 18 bases between them. The germline gives CDR1 DFQATT, CDR2 SNEGSKA (reference sequence). DNA for the CDR3: TGCAGTGCTAGACCGGGAGGGCTCAAAGGGTATGGCTACACCTTC. It codes for CSARPGGLKGYGYTF.

The chain employs TRBV12-3 or TRBV12-4 and TRBJ2-1; 9 bases match TRBD1. V shed 2 bases, J shed 7 bases, and the junction held 6 bases outside the gene matches. The CDR3 spans 15 residues. CDR3 coding DNA: TGTGCCAGCAGTTTAAGGACAGGGGAGATTAATGAGCAGTTCTTC. Encoded protein: CASSLRTGEINEQFF.

This clonotype was recorded a few times. V gene TRBV7-2 combines with J gene TRBJ2-5, with D perhaps assigned TRBD1 or TRBD2 (5 bases each). The CDR3 runs to 14 residues. V lost 5 bases, J lost 5 bases, and 15 bases lay in between. CDR1 is SGHTA and CDR2 is FQGNSA in the germline V gene. The chain's CDR3 is CASSKRGVGETQYF. The CDR3 coding sequence is TGTGCCAGCAGCAAAAGAGGGGTTGGGGAGACCCAGTACTTC.

V usage is TRBV6-2 or TRBV6-3 and J usage is TRBJ1-2, with 9 bases matching TRBD1. Germline V CDR1 and CDR2: MNHEY, SVGEGT. Germline trimming cut 0 bases from V and 5 bases from J; bases unmatched to any gene: 31. This CDR3 contains 24 residues. CDR3 DNA: TGTGCCAGCAGTTACTCGAGTATCAGGGACAGGGAGGCGAGGATCCCAGAAGGTCCATATGGCTACACCTTC. It codes for CASSYSSIRDREARIPEGPYGYTF.